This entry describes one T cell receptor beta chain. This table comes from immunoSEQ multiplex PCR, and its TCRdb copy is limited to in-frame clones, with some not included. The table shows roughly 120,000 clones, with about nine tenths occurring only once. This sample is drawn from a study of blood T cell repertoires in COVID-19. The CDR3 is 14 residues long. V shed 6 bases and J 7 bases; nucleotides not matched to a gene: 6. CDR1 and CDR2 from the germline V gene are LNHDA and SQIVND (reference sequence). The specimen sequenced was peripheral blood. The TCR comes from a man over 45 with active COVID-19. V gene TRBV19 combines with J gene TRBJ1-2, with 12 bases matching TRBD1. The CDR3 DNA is TGTGCCAGTAGCGAGGGACAGGGGGCCGGTGGCTACACCTTC. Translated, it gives CASSEGQGAGGYTF.